The 25 T cell receptor beta chains in this list originate from one sample, sequenced in a study of shared clonotypes between healthy human individuals. Only in-frame clones appear in the TCRdb table, and some are missing; sequencing was by immunoSEQ multiplex PCR. The table records 300,000 or so clones, roughly 70% of them present only once. Specimen: memory CD4+ T cells sorted from blood. The subset: CD45RA-negative fraction. The source of these receptors is a man younger than 40 in good health.

The chain is built from TRBV5-1 and TRBJ2-3; possible D gene TRBD2, 7 bases. V was shortened by 5 bases and J by 4 bases, with 11 bases between the two germline ends. Germline V gene data show CDR1 as SGHRS and CDR2 as YFSETQ. The CDR3 has 13 amino acids. Here the CDR3 DNA reads TGCGCCAGCAGACAGGGAGGGCCAGATACGCAGTATTTT. Protein product: CASRQGGPDTQYF.

CDR3 amino acids: CASSYSGGSGNTIYF. Written as DNA, the CDR3 is TGTGCCAGCAGTTACTCCGGGGGCTCTGGAAACACCATATATTTT. V is TRBV6-6 and J is TRBJ1-3; D may be TRBD1 (5 bases). V shed 0 bases and J shed 0 bases, with 6 bases lying between them. Germline CDR1 is MNHNY and CDR2 is SVGAGI (reference sequence). This CDR3 contains 15 residues.

This sequence joins TRBV10-2 and TRBJ2-5; D remains unclear. From germline, CDR1 is WSHSY and CDR2 SAAADI. The V gene lost 3 bases and the J gene lost 8 bases, with 7 bases spanning the gap. The CDR3 contains 11 residues. The chain's CDR3 is CASSDVGTQYF. Here the CDR3 DNA reads TGCGCCAGCAGTGATGTGGGAACCCAGTACTTC.

The table lists this clone with a few counts. The chain links TRBV29-1 to TRBJ2-2; 11 nucleotides align to TRBD2. CDR3 size: 15 residues. V shed 5 bases and J 3 bases; nucleotides not matched to a gene: 5. Looked up from germline, CDR1 is SQVTM and CDR2 is ANQGSEA. DNA of the CDR3: TGCAGCGTTTCGGTAGCGGGAGGGGACACCGGGGAGCTGTTTTTT. Translating gives CSVSVAGGDTGELFF.

The chain has TRBV2 and TRBJ2-5; no clear D. Germline V CDR1 and CDR2: SNHLY, FYNNEI. The CDR3 has 14 residues. Trimming took off 7 bases at V and 2 bases at J, with 14 bases between the two ends. As DNA, the CDR3 is TGTGCCAGCAACGTCCGCATCGATCAAGAGACCCAGTACTTC. Its translation is CASNVRIDQETQYF. Filled out from reference TRBV2 and TRBJ2-5, the complete variable domain reads EPEVTQTPSHQVTQMGQEVILRCVPISNHLYFYWYRQILGQKVEFLVSFYNNEISEKSEIFDDQFSVERPDGSNFTLKIRSTKLEDSAMYFCASNVRIDQETQYFGPGTRLLVL.

The genes are TRBV5-4 and TRBJ2-7; 9 bases agree with TRBD1. The CDR3 contains 15 residues. With V trimmed by 3 bases and J by 6 bases, 10 bases remained unmatched. Germline CDR1 reads SGHNT; CDR2 reads YYREEE (reference sequence). The CDR3 spells CASSSRTGAPTEQYF. The CDR3, as DNA: TGTGCCAGCAGCTCCCGGACAGGGGCCCCCACCGAGCAGTACTTC.

The chain joins TRBV2 to TRBJ1-5; D is ambiguous. The CDR3 is 17 amino acids. Germline V gene data show CDR1 as SNHLY and CDR2 as FYNNEI. The V end was cut by 3 bases, the J end by 0 bases, with 15 bases between. The CDR3 sequence: CASSDARSPSSNQPQHF. CDR3 nucleotides: TGTGCCAGCAGTGACGCCCGGAGCCCTTCTAGCAATCAGCCCCAGCATTTT.

This sequence joins TRBV28 and TRBJ2-3, with D tentatively TRBD1 (6 bases). This CDR3 is 19 amino acids long. Germline CDR1 MDHEN, CDR2 SYDVKM. V shed 7 bases and J shed 0 bases, with 26 bases lying between them. The CDR3 here is CASTSSGATGRLSTDTQYF. CDR3 in DNA: TGTGCCAGCACCTCCTCAGGTGCGACAGGCCGGTTAAGCACAGATACGCAGTATTTT.

V and J are TRBV28 and TRBJ2-7; TRBD2 agrees at 10 bases. Germline trimming cut 4 bases from V and 3 bases from J; bases unmatched to any gene: 6. This CDR3 has 15 residues. Germline V gene lookup returns CDR1 MDHEN and CDR2 SYDVKM. The CDR3 protein is CASSSPGTSVYEQYF. The CDR3 DNA follows: TGTGCCAGCAGTTCCCCCGGGACTAGCGTCTACGAGCAGTACTTC.

This clone was picked up many times. The chain recombines TRBV16 with TRBJ1-1; no definite D call. CDR3 size: 12 residues. CDR1 is KGHSY and CDR2 is FQNENV in the germline V gene. With 0 bases removed from V and 7 bases from J, the gap between germline ends came to 6 bases. This CDR3 is CASSQSGYEAFF. The CDR3 DNA reads as TGTGCCAGCAGCCAATCCGGGTATGAAGCTTTCTTT.

The J gene is TRBJ1-2, the V gene TRBV28, with D unclear. Trimming removed 1 base from V and 5 bases from J, with 11 bases in between. The V gene's germline CDR1 is MDHEN and CDR2 SYDVKM. The CDR3 length is 14 residues. CDR3 coding DNA: TGTGCCAGCAGTTTATTCGTGGGAGGATATGGCTACACCTTC. As protein: CASSLFVGGYGYTF.

V gene TRBV6-1 combines with J gene TRBJ1-2; TRBD1 agrees at 7 bases. CDR1 MNHNS and CDR2 SASEGT come from the germline V gene. This CDR3 region has 15 residues. Trimming cost V 3 bases and J 4 bases; bases outside gene matches: 8. CDR3 DNA sequence: TGTGCCAGCAGTGAGACCGGGACAGCACGCTATGGCTACACCTTC. As protein: CASSETGTARYGYTF.

The rearrangement links TRBV10-3 to TRBJ2-5, with 9 bases that match TRBD2. The CDR3 sequence is 15 residues long. The V and J ends lost 0 bases and 1 base, in that order; junction bases with no gene match: 0. Per the germline V gene, CDR1 is ENHRY and CDR2 is SYGVKD. The DNA of the CDR3 is TGTGCCATCAGTGAGTCGGGACTAGCCCAAGAGACCCAGTACTTC. As protein: CAISESGLAQETQYF.

The V gene is TRBV28, the J gene TRBJ2-5; D uncertain. The germline V and J ends were trimmed by 8 bases and 2 bases, with 9 bases remaining between them. This CDR3 contains 12 residues. From germline, CDR1 is MDHEN and CDR2 SYDVKM. CDR3 bases: TGTGCCAGCTGTAGGGTACAAGAGACCCAGTACTTC. Its translation is CASCRVQETQYF.

This clone was seen at least ten times. This chain links TRBV6-1 with TRBJ2-1, with TRBD2 matching 10 bases. Trimming at V came to 9 bases and at J to 6 bases, leaving 8 bases not matched to a gene. The CDR3 has 14 residues. Germline V CDR1 and CDR2: MNHNS, SASEGT. The chain's CDR3 is CASSAGGPLNEQFF. CDR3 in DNA: TGTGCCAGTTCAGCGGGAGGGCCTCTCAATGAGCAGTTCTTC.

The V gene is TRBV5-4, the J gene TRBJ2-7, with D tentatively TRBD2 (5 bases). Between the trimmed V and J ends, which lost 1 base and 0 bases, there was a span of 8 bases. Germline assignment: CDR1 SGHNT and CDR2 YYREEE (reference sequence). The CDR3 covers 14 residues. The CDR3 DNA is TGTGCCAGCAGCTTGACGGGAAGCTCCTACGAGCAGTACTTC. Translating it yields CASSLTGSSYEQYF.

This clone was recorded at least ten times. The sample has other DNA sequences that encode this CDR3 too. This chain uses TRBV20-1 with TRBJ2-7; no clear D gene. The CDR3 is 11 amino acids. CDR1 and CDR2 from the germline V gene are DFQATT and SNEGSKA (reference sequence). Trimming shortened V by 3 bases and J by 5 bases, and 8 bases separated the two germline ends. CDR3 region: CSASHQDEQYF. The CDR3 DNA reads as TGCAGTGCTAGTCATCAGGACGAGCAGTACTTC.

This chain links TRBV5-1 with TRBJ2-5; possible D gene TRBD2, 5 bases. CDR1 is SGHRS and CDR2 is YFSETQ in the germline V gene. There are 18 residues in the CDR3. With 0 bases removed from V and 5 bases from J, the gap between germline ends came to 23 bases. CDR3 bases: TGCGCCAGCAGCTTGGGCTTAACTTCACTAGTACGCGGGGAGACCCAGTACTTC. Encoded protein: CASSLGLTSLVRGETQYF.

V usage is TRBV7-6 and J usage is TRBJ2-1; D gene unclear. CDR1 SGHVS and CDR2 FNYEAQ come from the germline V gene. V dropped 1 base and J dropped 3 bases, with 10 bases sitting between them. This CDR3 spans 15 amino acids. CDR3 amino acids: CASSLDPVRYNEQFF. The CDR3 region has the DNA TGTGCCAGCAGCTTAGACCCTGTCCGCTACAATGAGCAGTTCTTC.

The genes are TRBV5-1 and TRBJ2-7; possible D gene TRBD1, 6 bases. The germline V and J ends were trimmed by 2 bases and 7 bases, with 19 bases remaining between them. Germline V gene data show CDR1 as SGHRS and CDR2 as YFSETQ. The CDR3 is made up of 15 amino acids. The CDR3: CASSFTTGDIAEQYF. DNA for the CDR3: TGCGCCAGCAGCTTCACCACTGGGGACATCGCAGAGCAGTACTTC.

Only one count was recorded for this clone. This chain links TRBV2 with TRBJ2-5; D gene ambiguous. CDR3 length equals 12 residues. V was shortened by 6 bases and J by 5 bases, with 10 bases between the two germline ends. In germline, CDR1 is SNHLY, CDR2 FYNNEI. Here the CDR3 reads CASSHFEETQYF. CDR3 DNA: TGTGCCAGCAGCCACTTTGAGGAGACCCAGTACTTC.

This clone was counted a single time. The chain uses TRBV25-1 and TRBJ2-3; no reliable D call. CDR3 length: 16 residues. V lost 4 bases and J 0 bases, leaving 14 bases between the germline ends. Per germline, CDR1 MGHDK and CDR2 SYGVNS. The CDR3 nucleotides are TGTGCCAGCAGTGGCCACGGTGTTGCTAGCACAGATACGCAGTATTTT. Residues: CASSGHGVASTDTQYF.

This chain uses TRBV11-3 with TRBJ2-5; TRBD2 might be the D (6 bases). V shed 5 bases and J shed 4 bases, with 14 bases lying between them. Looked up from germline, CDR1 is SGHNT and CDR2 is YENEEA. This CDR3 region has 14 residues. Here the CDR3 reads CASSPSGERETQYF. The DNA for the CDR3 is TGTGCCAGCAGCCCCTCGGGGGAACGAGAGACCCAGTACTTC.

The chain employs TRBV6-5 and TRBJ1-2; unclear D gene. The CDR3 covers 13 residues. The germline CDR1 and CDR2 sequences are MNHEY and SVGAGI. V shed 2 bases and J shed 8 bases, with 12 bases lying between them. CDR3 bases: TGTGCCAGCAGTTACGGCGCAGGCGGGGGCTACACCTTC. Its translation is CASSYGAGGGYTF.

The chain uses TRBV15 and TRBJ2-5, with 10 bases that match TRBD1. The CDR3 is 15 residues long. J gave up 5 bases and V 4 bases, and 7 bases lay outside the gene matches. Looked up from germline, CDR1 is LNHNV and CDR2 is YYDKDF (reference sequence). In DNA form, the CDR3 reads TGTGCCACCAGCAAACCGACAGGGGGCGTGGAGACCCAGTACTTC. Protein: CATSKPTGGVETQYF. The full variable domain, rest sourced from reference TRBV15 and TRBJ2-5, is DAMVIQNPRYQVTQFGKPVTLSCSQTLNHNVMYWYQQKSSQAPKLLFHYYDKDFNNEADTPDNFQSRRPNTSFCFLDIRSPGLGDTAMYLCATSKPTGGVETQYFGPGTRLLVL.